This TCR beta chain was profiled in a study of T cells expressing NK-cell markers. Looking at the study overall: HCMV seropositivity marked seven of the eight sequenced donors; one was seronegative.

Points on this clonotype: Its antigen is unidentified.

Overall study findings and caveats: Several of the donors carried dominant NKG2C+ clonotypes that took up roughly 1.0-8% of their CD8+ T cells. In several donors, dominant clonotypes made up about 25-65% of CD3+CD56-NKG2C+ cells.

A 5'RACE template switching approach incorporating UMIs was used to make TCR beta cDNA. With the 5' RACE reads reprocessed, TCRdb shows one record per CDR3 protein and no DNA. The sample data list fewer than 550,000 distinct CDR3 sequences. CDR1 KGHDR and CDR2 SFDVKD come from the germline V gene. The CDR3 totals 16 residues. The TCR comes from a woman aged 45 to 65 in good health. Sequencing was performed on blood T cells: a sorted CD56 or NKG2C T cell subset, CD4+ or CD8+ T cells, or bulk PBMC T cells (not recorded which). The J gene is TRBJ2-2, the V gene TRBV24-1; TCRdb outputs TRBD1, but without DNA this stays unchecked. CDR3: CATTGDQGAYTGELFF.